Below, 2 T cell receptor beta chains from the same sample are listed, as sequenced in a study of T cell responses to AZD1222 COVID-19 vaccine. Here immunoSEQ multiplex PCR was the method, and the copy in TCRdb shows in-frame clones only, minus some. The sample records approximately 130,000 clones, more than 85% being singletons. Material: peripheral blood, obtained on day 0 of AZD1222 vaccination. The receptors stem from an adult in good health.

The chain couples TRBV6-5 to TRBJ2-3, with 11 bases lining up with TRBD2. The CDR3 covers 15 residues. The J segment lost 4 bases and the V segment lost 6 bases, leaving 6 bases of the junction unmatched. Germline-derived CDR1 and CDR2 are MNHEY and SVGAGI. CDR3 in amino acids: CASRIAGGPSDTQYF. The CDR3 coding sequence is TGTGCCAGCAGGATAGCGGGAGGGCCCTCAGATACGCAGTATTTT.

This clone was seen just once. This chain connects TRBV4-1 to TRBJ2-1, with 7 bases matching TRBD2. J lost 0 bases, V lost 1 base, and 0 bases had no gene match. This CDR3 is 15 amino acids long. Germline CDR1 and CDR2: MGHRA and YSYEKL. The CDR3 DNA follows: TGCGCCAGCAGCCAAGGACTAGCCTCCTACAATGAGCAGTTCTTC. Encoded protein: CASSQGLASYNEQFF.